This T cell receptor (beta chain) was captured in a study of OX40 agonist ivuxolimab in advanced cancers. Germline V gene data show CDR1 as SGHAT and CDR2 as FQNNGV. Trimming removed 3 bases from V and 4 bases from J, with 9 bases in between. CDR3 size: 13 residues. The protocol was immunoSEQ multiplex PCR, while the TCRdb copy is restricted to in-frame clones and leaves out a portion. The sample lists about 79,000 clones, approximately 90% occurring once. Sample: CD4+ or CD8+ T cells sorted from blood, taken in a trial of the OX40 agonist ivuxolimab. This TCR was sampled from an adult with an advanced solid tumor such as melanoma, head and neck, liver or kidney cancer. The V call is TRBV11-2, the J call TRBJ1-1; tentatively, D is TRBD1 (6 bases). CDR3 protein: CASSLGHVTEAFF. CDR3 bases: TGTGCCAGCAGCTTGGGACACGTCACTGAAGCTTTCTTT.